This T cell receptor beta chain was documented in a study of Ad26.COV2.S vaccination and SARS-CoV-2 variants. A few counts support this clone. The repertoire was sequenced with immunoSEQ multiplex PCR; TCRdb's copy has only in-frame clones and lacks some. There are more than 120,000 clones in the sample; 86% occur only once, and 4% to 6% lies in the top ten. The CDR3 spans 14 residues. V was shortened by 3 bases and J by 1 base, with 9 bases between the two germline ends. The germline V gene encodes CDR1 SEHNR and CDR2 FQNEAQ (reference sequence). The clonotype originates from a human donor who had recovered from COVID-19. The chain uses TRBV7-9 and TRBJ1-1; D gene unclear. Sequencing used peripheral blood, obtained after recovery from COVID-19. The CDR3 DNA is TGTGCCAGCAGCTTGAGTAGTGCGAACACTGAAGCTTTCTTT. This translates into CASSLSSANTEAFF.